This TCR beta chain was observed in a study of human T cells and chemical hapten exposure. Each CDR3 protein is one row after TCRdb ran MiXCR on the RACE reads. Of about 380,000 distinct CDR3 sequences listed, under 6.5% are singletons. Time point indicated: patch test 2, 6 weeks after DPC sensitization. Specified treatment: therapeutic diphenylcyclopropenone sensitization with weekly scalp DPC. The CDR3 is 13 residues long. Trimming removed 3 bases from V and 4 bases from J, with 9 bases in between. This clonotype was counted ten times or more. The source was whole blood, collected in connection with sensitization to the hapten diphenylcyclopropenone (DPC). This sequence originates from a young woman with alopecia areata. Some clones in this sample may be carry-over from other donors' samples. The rearrangement uses TRBV12-3 or TRBV12-4 and TRBJ1-2; D unresolved. The CDR3 here is CASSLTLPYGYTF. CDR3 DNA: TGTGCCAGCAGTTTGACCCTTCCCTATGGCTACACCTTC.